The rows below give T cell receptor beta chains drawn from one sample of a study of cytomegalovirus exposure and HLA in healthy donors. Here immunoSEQ multiplex PCR was the method, and the copy in TCRdb shows in-frame clones only, minus some. The sample holds about 150,000 clones, over 70% seen once. The sample was PBMCs. The receptors shown here come from a woman aged 50 to 60 in good health and CMV-seropositive. CDR3s include the opening cysteine and the closing phenylalanine or tryptophan. Each record gives: clone size, V gene, J gene, D gene, CDR3 DNA, CDR3 protein. The D gene is left open where the match is weak. Not all rows give a size; the values are once, few, many and, for expanded clones, a class.

>.|TRBV5-4|TRBJ2-6|TRBD1
TGTGCCAGCAGCCGGACAGGGGGGTCTGGGGCCAACGGCCTGACTTTC
CASSRTGGSGANGLTF
>.|TRBV5-1|TRBJ1-3|.
TGCGCCAGCAGCTTGGACAGTAACTCTGGAAACACCATATATTTT
CASSLDSNSGNTIYF
>once|TRBV6-5|TRBJ2-1|.
TGTGCCAGCAGCCCCGGACTGGCCGGGGTGGGTGAGCAGTTCTTC
CASSPGLAGVGEQFF
>.|TRBV6-5|TRBJ1-1|.
TGTGCCAGCAGTTACTGGGAGGGACCGAACACTGAAGCTTTCTTT
CASSYWEGPNTEAFF
>.|TRBV7-3|TRBJ1-2|TRBD1
TGTGCCAGCAGCCCCGGACAGGGGAATGGCTACACCTTC
CASSPGQGNGYTF
>.|TRBV7-9|TRBJ2-3|.
TGTGCCAGCAGCTTAATCGACCGGGGTTTGGACACGCAGTATTTT
CASSLIDRGLDTQYF
>.|TRBV7-2|TRBJ2-7|TRBD1
TGTGCCAGCAGCTTAGTTGTGACAGGGGTCTACGAGCAGTACTTC
CASSLVVTGVYEQYF
>.|TRBV6-5|TRBJ2-1|.
TGTGCCAGCAGTTACAAAGACTTCGCGGGAAATGAGCAGTTCTTC
CASSYKDFAGNEQFF
>.|TRBV9|TRBJ2-3|TRBD1
TGTGCCAGCAGCGTAGGAGCGGGACAGGGCGGTACAGATACGCAGTATTTT
CASSVGAGQGGTDTQYF
>.|TRBV2|TRBJ1-5|.
TGTGCCAGCAGTGAACGGGGTAGCTCCCAGCATTTT
CASSERGSSQHF
>.|TRBV28|TRBJ2-3|.
TGTGCCAGCAGTACAACTAGCAGTACGCAGTATTTT
CASSTTSSTQYF
>few|TRBV29-1|TRBJ2-3|TRBD2
TGCAGCGTTAAACTAGCGGGAGGGCCAGGGTCGGGCACAGATACGCAGTATTTT
CSVKLAGGPGSGTDTQYF